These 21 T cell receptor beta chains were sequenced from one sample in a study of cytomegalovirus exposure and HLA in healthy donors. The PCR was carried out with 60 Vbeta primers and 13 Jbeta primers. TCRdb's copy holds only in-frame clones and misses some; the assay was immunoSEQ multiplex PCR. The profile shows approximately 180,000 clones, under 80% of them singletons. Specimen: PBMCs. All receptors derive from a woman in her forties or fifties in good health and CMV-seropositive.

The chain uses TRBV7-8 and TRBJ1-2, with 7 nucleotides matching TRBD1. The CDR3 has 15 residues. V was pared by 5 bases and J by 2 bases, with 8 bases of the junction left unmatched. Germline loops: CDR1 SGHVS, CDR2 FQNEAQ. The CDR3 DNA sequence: TGTGCCAGCAGCGCTCGACAGGGTAGGAACTATGGCTACACCTTC. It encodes CASSARQGRNYGYTF.

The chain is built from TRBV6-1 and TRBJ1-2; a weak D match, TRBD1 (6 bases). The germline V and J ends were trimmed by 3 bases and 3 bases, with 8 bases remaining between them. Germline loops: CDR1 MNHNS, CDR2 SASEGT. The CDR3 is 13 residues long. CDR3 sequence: CASSDGQYYGYTF. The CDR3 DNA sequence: TGTGCCAGCAGTGACGGACAGTACTATGGCTACACCTTC.

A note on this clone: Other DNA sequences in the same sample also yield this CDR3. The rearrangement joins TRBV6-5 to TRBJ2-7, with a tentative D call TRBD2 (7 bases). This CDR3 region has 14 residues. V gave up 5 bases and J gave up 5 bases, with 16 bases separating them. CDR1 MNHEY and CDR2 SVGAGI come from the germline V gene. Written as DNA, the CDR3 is TGTGCCAGCAGTAAAGGGGGGGCCGGGAACGAGCAGTACTTC. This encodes CASSKGGAGNEQYF.

In DNA form, the CDR3 reads TGTGCCAGCAGTCCCGACAGAAACTATGGCTACACCTTC. It yields the protein CASSPDRNYGYTF. The chain is built from TRBV6-4 and TRBJ1-2; TRBD1 is a possible D gene (5 bases). The V gene's germline CDR1 is MRHNA and CDR2 SNTAGT. The CDR3 consists of 13 residues. Trimming removed 5 bases from V and 2 bases from J, with 9 bases in between.

The CDR3 loop reads CASSPWTGLSSYNEQFF. The CDR3 nucleotides read TGTGCCAGCAGCCCATGGACAGGCCTGAGCTCCTACAATGAGCAGTTCTTC. The V call is TRBV11-3, the J call TRBJ2-7; TRBD1 matches at 7 bases. The better agreement between TRBJ2-1 and the DNA end casts doubt on the J call. This CDR3 comprises 17 residues. Per the germline V gene, CDR1 is SGHNT and CDR2 is YENEEA.

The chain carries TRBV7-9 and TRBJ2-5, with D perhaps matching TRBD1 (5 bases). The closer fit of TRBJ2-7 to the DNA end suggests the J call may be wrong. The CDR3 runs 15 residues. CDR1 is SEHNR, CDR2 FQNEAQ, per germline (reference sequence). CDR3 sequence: CASSLARGPSYEQYF. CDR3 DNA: TGTGCCAGCAGCTTAGCAAGGGGCCCCTCCTACGAGCAGTACTTC.

CDR3 sequence: CATSVQGMRAGNSPLHF. CDR3 DNA: TGTGCCACCAGCGTACAGGGTATGCGGGCGGGTAATTCACCCCTCCACTTT. J is TRBJ1-6 and V is TRBV15; D might be TRBD1 (6 bases). The CDR3 sequence is 17 residues long. V was cut by 5 bases and J by 6 bases, with 20 bases left in between. The germline V gene encodes CDR1 LNHNV and CDR2 YYDKDF (reference sequence).

The CDR3 DNA reads as TGTGCCAGCAGCCAGGGGGCCACCACAGATACGCAGTATTTT. Amino acids: CASSQGATTDTQYF. The rearrangement links TRBV11-3 to TRBJ2-3, with TRBD1 matching 8 bases. J gave up 2 bases and V 5 bases, and 3 bases lay outside the gene matches. This CDR3 region has 14 residues. CDR1 SGHNT and CDR2 YENEEA come from the germline V gene.

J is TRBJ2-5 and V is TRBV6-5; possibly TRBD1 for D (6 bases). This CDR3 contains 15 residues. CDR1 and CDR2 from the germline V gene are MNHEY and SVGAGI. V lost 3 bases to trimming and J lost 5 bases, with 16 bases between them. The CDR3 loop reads CASSYDRDKGETQYF. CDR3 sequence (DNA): TGTGCCAGCAGTTATGACCGGGACAAAGGGGAGACCCAGTACTTC.

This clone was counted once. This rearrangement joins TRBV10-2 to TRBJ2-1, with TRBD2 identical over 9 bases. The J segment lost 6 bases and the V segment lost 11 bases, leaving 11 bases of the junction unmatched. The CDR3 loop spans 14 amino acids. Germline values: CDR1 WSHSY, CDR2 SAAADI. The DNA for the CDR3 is TGCGCCTCCGGGACTAGCCCTACTAGCAATGAGCAGTTCTTC. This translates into CASGTSPTSNEQFF.

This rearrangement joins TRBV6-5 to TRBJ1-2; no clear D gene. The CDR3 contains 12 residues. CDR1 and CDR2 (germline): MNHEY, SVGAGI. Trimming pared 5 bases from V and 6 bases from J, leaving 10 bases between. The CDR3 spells CASSTGGNGYTF. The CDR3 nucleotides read TGTGCCAGCAGTACTGGAGGGAATGGCTACACCTTC.

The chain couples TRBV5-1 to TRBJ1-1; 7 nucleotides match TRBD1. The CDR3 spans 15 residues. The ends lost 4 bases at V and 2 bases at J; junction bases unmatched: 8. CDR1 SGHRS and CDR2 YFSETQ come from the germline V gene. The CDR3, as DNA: TGCGCCAGCAGCCTCATCGGACAGGTAAACACTGAAGCTTTCTTT. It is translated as CASSLIGQVNTEAFF.

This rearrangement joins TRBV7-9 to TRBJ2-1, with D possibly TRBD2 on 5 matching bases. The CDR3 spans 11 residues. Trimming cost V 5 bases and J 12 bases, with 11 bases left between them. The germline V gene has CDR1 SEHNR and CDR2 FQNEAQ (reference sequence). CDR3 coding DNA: TGTGCCAGCAGCCCTGCAGAGGGGCAGTTCTTC. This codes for CASSPAEGQFF. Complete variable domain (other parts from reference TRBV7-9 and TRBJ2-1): DTGVSQNPRHKITKRGQNVTFRCDPISEHNRLYWYRQTLGQGPEFLTYFQNEAQLEKSRLLSDRFSAERPKGSFSTLEIQRTEQGDSAMYLCASSPAEGQFFGPGTRLTVL.

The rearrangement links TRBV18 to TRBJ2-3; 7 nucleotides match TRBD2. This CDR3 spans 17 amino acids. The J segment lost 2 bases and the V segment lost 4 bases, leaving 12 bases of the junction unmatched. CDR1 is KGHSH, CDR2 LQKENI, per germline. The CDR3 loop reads CASSLRTGAGVTDTQYF. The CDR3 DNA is TGTGCCAGCTCACTCCGAACAGGCGCGGGGGTCACAGATACGCAGTATTTT.

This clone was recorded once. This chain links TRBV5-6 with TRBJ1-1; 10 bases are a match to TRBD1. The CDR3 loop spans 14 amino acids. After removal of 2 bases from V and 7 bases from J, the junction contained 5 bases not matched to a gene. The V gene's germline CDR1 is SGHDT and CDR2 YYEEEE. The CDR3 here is CASSLAGTGVEAFF. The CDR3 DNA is TGTGCCAGCAGCTTAGCCGGGACAGGGGTTGAAGCTTTCTTT.

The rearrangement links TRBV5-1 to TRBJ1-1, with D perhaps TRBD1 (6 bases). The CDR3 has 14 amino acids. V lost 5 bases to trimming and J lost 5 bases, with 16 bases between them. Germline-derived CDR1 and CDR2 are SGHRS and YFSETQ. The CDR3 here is CASRLSDQGTEAFF. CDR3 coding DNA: TGCGCCAGCAGACTTTCGGACCAGGGGACTGAAGCTTTCTTT.

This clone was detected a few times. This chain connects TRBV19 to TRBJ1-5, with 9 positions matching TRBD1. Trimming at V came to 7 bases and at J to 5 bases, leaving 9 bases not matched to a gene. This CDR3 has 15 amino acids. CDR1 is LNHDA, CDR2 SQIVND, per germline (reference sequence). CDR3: CASTVDRGRDQPQHF. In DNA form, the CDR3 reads TGTGCCAGTACCGTGGACAGGGGTAGGGATCAGCCCCAGCATTTT.

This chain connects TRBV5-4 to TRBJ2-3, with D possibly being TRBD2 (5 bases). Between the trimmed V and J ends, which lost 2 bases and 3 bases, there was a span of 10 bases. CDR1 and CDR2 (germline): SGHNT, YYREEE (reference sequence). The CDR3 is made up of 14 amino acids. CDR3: CASSFGVGTDTQYF. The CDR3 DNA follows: TGTGCCAGCAGCTTCGGGGTGGGGACAGATACGCAGTATTTT.

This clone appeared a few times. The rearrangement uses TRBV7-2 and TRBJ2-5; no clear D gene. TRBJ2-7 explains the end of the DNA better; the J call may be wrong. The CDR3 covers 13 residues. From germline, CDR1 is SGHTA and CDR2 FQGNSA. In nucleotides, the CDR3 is TGTGCCAGCAGCCTTGCTAGCTCCTACGAGCAGTACTTC. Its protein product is CASSLASSYEQYF.

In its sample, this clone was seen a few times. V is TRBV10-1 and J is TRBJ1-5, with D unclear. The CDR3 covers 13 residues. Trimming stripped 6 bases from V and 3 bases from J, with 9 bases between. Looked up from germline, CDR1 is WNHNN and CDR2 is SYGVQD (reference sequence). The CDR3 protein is CASRHTINQPQHF. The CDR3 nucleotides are TGCGCCAGCAGACACACCATCAATCAGCCCCAGCATTTT.

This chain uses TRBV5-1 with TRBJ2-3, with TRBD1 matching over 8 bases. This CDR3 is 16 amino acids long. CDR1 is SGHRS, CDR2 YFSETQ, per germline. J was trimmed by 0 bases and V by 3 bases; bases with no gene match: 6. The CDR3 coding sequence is TGCGCCAGCAGCTATCTACAGGGGGTGAGCACAGATACGCAGTATTTT. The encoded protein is CASSYLQGVSTDTQYF.